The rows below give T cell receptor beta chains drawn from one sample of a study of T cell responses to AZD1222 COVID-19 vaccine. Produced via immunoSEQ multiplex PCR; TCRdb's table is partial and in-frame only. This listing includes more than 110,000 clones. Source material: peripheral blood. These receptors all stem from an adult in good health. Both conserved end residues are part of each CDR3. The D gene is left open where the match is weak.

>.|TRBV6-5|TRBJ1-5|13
CASRWSFNQPQHF
TGTGCCAGCAGGTGGAGCTTCAATCAGCCCCAGCATTTT
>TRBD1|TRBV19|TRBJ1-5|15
CASKQDRGSNQPQHF
TGTGCCAGTAAACAGGACAGGGGAAGCAATCAGCCCCAGCATTTT
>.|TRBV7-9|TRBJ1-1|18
CASSSKLGDPTSETEAFF
TGTGCCAGCAGCTCGAAATTGGGGGACCCGACTTCTGAGACTGAAGCTTTCTTT
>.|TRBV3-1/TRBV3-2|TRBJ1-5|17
CASSPGGVGDSNQPQHF
TGTGCCAGCAGCCCTGGGGGCGTGGGGGATAGCAATCAGCCCCAGCATTTT
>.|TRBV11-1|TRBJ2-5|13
CASSFGQGETQYF
TGTGCCAGCAGCTTCGGGCAGGGGGAGACCCAGTACTTC
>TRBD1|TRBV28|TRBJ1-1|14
CASSPGGGRTEAFF
TGTGCCAGCAGCCCAGGGGGAGGAAGAACTGAAGCTTTCTTT
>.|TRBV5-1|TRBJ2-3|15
CASSSTGGVTDTQYF
TGCGCCAGCAGCTCCACGGGGGGCGTCACAGATACGCAGTATTTT
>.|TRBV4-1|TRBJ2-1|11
CASGPLGEQFF
TGCGCCAGCGGGCCACTGGGTGAGCAGTTCTTC
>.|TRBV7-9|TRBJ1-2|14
CASSADVTNYGYTF
TGTGCCAGCAGCGCGGACGTCACTAACTATGGCTACACCTTC
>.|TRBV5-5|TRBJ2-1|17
CASSLSLGGRQVGEQFF
TGTGCCAGCAGCTTGAGTCTTGGCGGCCGCCAGGTCGGTGAGCAGTTCTTC
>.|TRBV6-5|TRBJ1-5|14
CASSWQHSNQPQHF
TGTGCCAGCAGCTGGCAGCATAGCAATCAGCCCCAGCATTTT
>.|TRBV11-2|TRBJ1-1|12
CASSFEYTEAFF
TGTGCCAGCAGTTTCGAATACACTGAAGCTTTCTTT
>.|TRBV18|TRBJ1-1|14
CASSSKTANTEAFF
TGTGCCAGCTCATCGAAAACAGCCAACACTGAAGCTTTCTTT
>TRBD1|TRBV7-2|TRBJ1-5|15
CASSLDGTGVQPQHF
TGTGCCAGCAGCTTAGACGGGACAGGGGTACAGCCCCAGCATTTT
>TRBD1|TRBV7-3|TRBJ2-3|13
CASSLRGTGQRYF
TGTGCCAGCAGTTTAAGGGGGACAGGGCAAAGGTATTTT
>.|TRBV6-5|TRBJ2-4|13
CASNLDRRGFQYF
TGTGCCAGCAATCTAGACAGACGAGGTTTTCAGTACTTC
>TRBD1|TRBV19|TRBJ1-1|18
CASRPHSPGQGDSTEAFF
TGTGCCAGTAGACCCCACTCGCCGGGACAGGGGGACTCCACTGAAGCTTTCTTT
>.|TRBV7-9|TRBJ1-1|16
CASSREGFLADTEAFF
TGTGCCAGCAGCAGGGAGGGATTTTTGGCGGACACTGAAGCTTTCTTT
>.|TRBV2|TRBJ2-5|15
CASSLSRQPGVPQYF
TGTGCCAGCAGCCTTTCCCGACAGCCCGGAGTTCCCCAGTACTTC
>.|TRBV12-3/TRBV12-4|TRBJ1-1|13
CASTIRERSEAFF
TGTGCCAGCACCATCAGGGAGCGCAGTGAAGCTTTCTTT
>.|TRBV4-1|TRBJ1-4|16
CASSQRTRPPGEKLFF
TGCGCCAGCAGCCAACGAACTCGACCTCCCGGGGAAAAACTGTTTTTT
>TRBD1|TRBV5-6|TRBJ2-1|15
CASSYGTGLYNEQFF
TGTGCCAGCAGTTACGGGACAGGGCTGTACAATGAGCAGTTCTTC
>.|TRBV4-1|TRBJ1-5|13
CASSQGFLLPQHF
TGCGCCAGCAGCCAAGGGTTCCTCCTACCCCAGCATTTT
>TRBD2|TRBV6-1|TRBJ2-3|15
CASSESGGETDTQYF
TGTGCCAGCAGTGAATCGGGGGGGGAAACAGATACGCAGTATTTT
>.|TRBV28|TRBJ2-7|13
CASSPGISYEQYF
TGTGCCAGCAGCCCCGGGATTTCCTACGAGCAGTACTTC
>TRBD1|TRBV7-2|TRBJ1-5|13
CASSLGQGQPQHF
TGTGCCAGCAGCTTAGGACAGGGTCAGCCCCAGCATTTT
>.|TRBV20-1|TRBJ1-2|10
CSASGTGYTF
TGCAGTGCTAGCGGGACTGGCTACACCTTC
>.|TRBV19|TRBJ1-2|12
CASSTGYVGYTF
TGTGCCAGTAGTACAGGGTACGTCGGCTACACCTTC
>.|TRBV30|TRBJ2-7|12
CAWSTIRSEQYF
TGTGCCTGGAGTACAATTAGGAGCGAGCAGTACTTC
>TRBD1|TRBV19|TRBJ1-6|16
CASSTTPGQGYSPLHF
TGTGCCAGTAGTACTACTCCGGGACAGGGCTATTCACCCCTCCACTTT
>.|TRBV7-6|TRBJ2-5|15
CASSLAGGGQETQYF
TGTGCCAGCAGCTTAGCGGGGGGAGGCCAAGAGACCCAGTACTTC
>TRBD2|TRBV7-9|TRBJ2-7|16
CASSPQFSGGGYEQYF
TGTGCCAGCAGCCCTCAATTTTCGGGCGGGGGCTACGAGCAGTACTTC
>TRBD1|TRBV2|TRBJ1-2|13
CASKLTGSYGYTF
TGTGCCAGCAAACTGACAGGGTCCTATGGCTACACCTTC
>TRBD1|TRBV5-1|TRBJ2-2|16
CASRTTGTGSTGELFF
TGCGCCAGCAGAACGACCGGGACAGGGAGCACCGGGGAGCTGTTTTTT
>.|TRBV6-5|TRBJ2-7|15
CASSYLGRERYEQYF
TGTGCCAGCAGTTACCTGGGCAGGGAAAGGTACGAGCAGTACTTC
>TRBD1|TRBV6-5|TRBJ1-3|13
CASTDRGGNTIYF
TGTGCCAGCACCGACAGGGGAGGAAACACCATATATTTT
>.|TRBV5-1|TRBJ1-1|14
CASSPIRQNTEAFF
TGCGCCAGCAGCCCCATCCGACAGAACACTGAAGCTTTCTTT
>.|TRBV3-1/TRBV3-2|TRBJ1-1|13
CASSPRENTEAFF
TGTGCCAGCAGCCCCAGGGAGAACACTGAAGCTTTCTTT
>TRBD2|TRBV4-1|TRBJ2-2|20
CASSQVTTSGGRTNTGELFF
TGCGCCAGCAGCCAAGTTACCACTAGCGGGGGCCGAACGAACACCGGGGAGCTGTTTTTT
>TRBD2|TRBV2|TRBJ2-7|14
CASRRGGLAYEQYF
TGTGCCAGCAGGAGGGGGGGACTAGCCTACGAGCAGTACTTC
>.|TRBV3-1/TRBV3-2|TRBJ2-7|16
CASSQGAWGPPYEQYF
TGTGCCAGCAGCCAAGGAGCGTGGGGGCCACCCTACGAGCAGTACTTC
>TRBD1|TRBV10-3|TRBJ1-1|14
CAIRETGVGTEAFF
TGTGCCATCAGAGAGACAGGGGTAGGTACTGAAGCTTTCTTT
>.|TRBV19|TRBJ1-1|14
CASSREVRITEAFF
TGTGCCAGTAGTCGAGAGGTTAGGATCACTGAAGCTTTCTTT
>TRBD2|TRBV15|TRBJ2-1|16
CATSRDAGGVYNEQFF
TGTGCCACCAGCAGAGACGCGGGGGGGGTCTACAATGAGCAGTTCTTC
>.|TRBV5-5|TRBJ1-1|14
CASSPGGQNTEAFF
TGTGCCAGCAGCCCGGGCGGCCAAAACACTGAAGCTTTCTTT
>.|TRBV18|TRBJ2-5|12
CASSQGEETQYF
TGTGCCAGCTCACAGGGGGAAGAGACCCAGTACTTC
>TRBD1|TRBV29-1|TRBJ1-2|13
CSVTGGQESGYTF
TGCAGCGTTACAGGGGGCCAAGAGTCTGGCTACACCTTC
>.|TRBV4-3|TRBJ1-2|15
CASSQEWSRVNGYTF
TGCGCCAGCAGCCAAGAATGGAGCAGGGTCAATGGCTACACCTTC